One sample yielded the 30 T cell receptor beta chains listed below, sequenced in a study of T cell responses to AZD1222 COVID-19 vaccine. Profiled with immunoSEQ multiplex PCR; TCRdb holds only in-frame clones, not every one. The table has 110,000 or so clones, about 80% seen once; the top ten hold 5%. The sequences come from peripheral blood, collected on day 0 of AZD1222 vaccination. These receptors all come from an adult in good health.

This chain links TRBV19 with TRBJ1-2; D remains unclear. V was shortened by 2 bases and J by 6 bases, with 10 bases between the two germline ends. The CDR3 runs to 13 residues. Germline V gene lookup returns CDR1 LNHDA and CDR2 SQIVND (reference sequence). CDR3 protein: CASSITVEDGYTF. In DNA form, the CDR3 reads TGTGCCAGTAGTATAACGGTCGAGGATGGCTACACCTTC.

The chain carries TRBV12-5 and TRBJ2-1; TRBD2 agrees at 11 bases. The CDR3 has 16 amino acids. J gave up 9 bases and V 3 bases, and 10 bases lay outside the gene matches. Germline V CDR1 and CDR2: LGHNT, FRNRAP. Written as DNA, the CDR3 is TGTGCTAGTGGTTTTCCCCCGGGACTAGCGGAGACTGAGCAGTTCTTC. This encodes CASGFPPGLAETEQFF.

This clone was recorded a few times. The chain couples TRBV5-1 to TRBJ1-4; a weak D match, TRBD1 (5 bases). With 4 bases removed from V and 8 bases from J, the gap between germline ends came to 12 bases. CDR1 and CDR2 (germline): SGHRS, YFSETQ. The CDR3 is 13 amino acids. CDR3 amino acids: CASSTGTSEKLFF. The CDR3, as DNA: TGCGCCAGCAGCACGGGGACTTCGGAAAAACTGTTTTTT.

The rearrangement uses TRBV25-1 and TRBJ1-1; D call uncertain. The CDR3 is 11 residues long. V lost 1 base to trimming and J lost 4 bases, with 1 base between them. Germline CDR1 reads MGHDK; CDR2 reads SYGVNS. The CDR3 sequence: CASSEFTEAFF. CDR3 sequence (DNA): TGTGCCAGCAGTGAATTCACTGAAGCTTTCTTT.

The chain carries TRBV7-9 and TRBJ2-1, with a possible D match to TRBD2 (6 bases). This CDR3 has 17 residues. The germline gives CDR1 SEHNR, CDR2 FQNEAQ (reference sequence). The germline V and J ends were trimmed by 2 bases and 4 bases, with 18 bases remaining between them. The CDR3 protein is CASSLFHGGNPYNEQFF. Written as DNA, the CDR3 is TGTGCCAGCAGCTTATTCCACGGGGGAAACCCTTACAATGAGCAGTTCTTC. The full variable domain, completed using reference TRBV7-9 and TRBJ2-1, is DTGVSQNPRHKITKRGQNVTFRCDPISEHNRLYWYRQTLGQGPEFLTYFQNEAQLEKSRLLSDRFSAERPKGSFSTLEIQRTEQGDSAMYLCASSLFHGGNPYNEQFFGPGTRLTVL.

The CDR3 DNA sequence: TGTGCCAGCAGCTCCGGACTAACCCCCTCGGGCACAGATACGCAGTATTTT. Its translation is CASSSGLTPSGTDTQYF. This chain uses TRBV5-4 with TRBJ2-3; possibly TRBD2 for D (6 bases). CDR3 size: 17 residues. The germline gives CDR1 SGHNT, CDR2 YYREEE (reference sequence). Trimming removed 3 bases from V and 1 base from J, with 18 bases in between.

This chain uses TRBV5-1 with TRBJ1-1; 7 nucleotides align to TRBD1. V was pared by 8 bases and J by 1 base, with 5 bases of the junction left unmatched. The CDR3 loop spans 13 amino acids. The germline V gene encodes CDR1 SGHRS and CDR2 YFSETQ. The CDR3 sequence: CASRQGRNTEAFF. The CDR3 nucleotides are TGCGCCAGTAGACAGGGTCGGAACACTGAAGCTTTCTTT.

The V gene is TRBV6-1, the J gene TRBJ1-2; 9 positions agree with TRBD1. This CDR3 is 15 amino acids long. Germline V gene data show CDR1 as MNHNS and CDR2 as SASEGT. Losses at the gene ends were 0 bases for V and 6 bases for J; bases not matched to a gene: 5. The CDR3 nucleotides are TGTGCCAGCAGTGAAGCCCGGGACAGGGTCCATGGCTACACCTTC. Translation: CASSEARDRVHGYTF.

The chain joins TRBV7-7 to TRBJ2-2; the D is unclear. The CDR3 extends over 16 amino acids. The germline V gene has CDR1 SSHAT and CDR2 FNYEAQ (reference sequence). Trimming stripped 5 bases from V and 0 bases from J, with 13 bases between. This chain's CDR3 is CASSRVPSANTGELFF. In DNA, the CDR3 is TGTGCCAGCAGCCGGGTTCCCAGCGCGAACACCGGGGAGCTGTTTTTT. Together with reference TRBV7-7 and TRBJ2-2, the CDR3 gives the full variable domain: GAGVSQSPRYKVTKRGQDVTLRCDPISSHATLYWYQQALGQGPEFLTYFNYEAQPDKSGLPSDRFSAERPEGSISTLTIQRTEQRDSAMYRCASSRVPSANTGELFFGEGSRLTVL.

This rearrangement joins TRBV6-6 to TRBJ1-1, with 7 bases identical to TRBD1. Trimming removed 7 bases from V and 3 bases from J; junction bases left unmatched: 8. Germline CDR1 and CDR2: MNHNY and SVGAGI (reference sequence). This CDR3 is built from 14 residues. The DNA of the CDR3 is TGTGCCAGCACACAAGACAGGGACTACACTGAAGCTTTCTTT. It yields the protein CASTQDRDYTEAFF.

J is TRBJ1-2 and V is TRBV5-1; the match to TRBD1 covers 9 bases. V gave up 5 bases and J gave up 8 bases; unmatched junction bases: 10. Germline V gene sequence: CDR1 SGHRS, CDR2 YFSETQ. The CDR3 has 14 residues. CDR3 DNA: TGCGCCAGCAGACCTGGACAGGGGATCGGAGGCTACACCTTC. It specifies CASRPGQGIGGYTF.

This clone was counted a few times. The chain recombines TRBV12-5 with TRBJ1-1; D gene unclear. The V gene's germline CDR1 is LGHNT and CDR2 FRNRAP. Trimming took off 0 bases at V and 4 bases at J, with 6 bases between the two ends. This CDR3 region has 13 residues. The CDR3 bases are TGTGCTAGTGGTTTGGTACCGGCCACTGAAGCTTTCTTT. This gives the protein CASGLVPATEAFF.

The chain uses TRBV11-3 and TRBJ2-7, with D possibly TRBD1 on 6 matching bases. Germline CDR1 and CDR2: SGHNT and YENEEA. Deletions cut 0 bases from V and 2 bases from J, with 8 bases between. The CDR3 covers 14 residues. The CDR3 sequence is CASSLDGQTYEQYF. The DNA for the CDR3 is TGTGCCAGCAGCTTAGATGGACAGACCTACGAGCAGTACTTC.

The V and J genes are TRBV9 and TRBJ1-2; D unclear. The CDR3 has 15 residues. Between the trimmed V and J ends, which lost 4 bases and 3 bases, there was a span of 16 bases. CDR1 is SGDLS and CDR2 is YYNGEE in the germline V gene. CDR3 bases: TGTGCCAGCAGCCTCCGAGGAGGGAATTACTATGGCTACACCTTC. This sequence encodes CASSLRGGNYYGYTF.

This chain uses TRBV4-2 with TRBJ1-4; 8 bases match TRBD1. V lost 0 bases and J lost 1; bases outside the gene matches: 16. The CDR3 length is 21 residues. Germline V CDR1 and CDR2: LGHNA, YNFKEQ. The CDR3 bases are TGTGCCAGCAGCCAAGAATTGGTGGGTAGGCAGGGGGCACTAACTAATGAAAAACTGTTTTTT. This encodes CASSQELVGRQGALTNEKLFF.

The chain couples TRBV5-1 to TRBJ2-5; no firm D call. The V and J ends lost 3 bases and 1 base respectively, with 7 bases between them. CDR1 is SGHRS and CDR2 is YFSETQ in the germline V gene. The CDR3 has 13 residues. The CDR3, as DNA: TGCGCCAGCAGCTATGGCATCCAAGAGACCCAGTACTTC. Encoded protein: CASSYGIQETQYF.

The chain combines TRBV9 with TRBJ2-4, with a weak D call TRBD2 (6 bases). Trimming pared 0 bases from V and 5 bases from J, leaving 12 bases between. Germline loops: CDR1 SGDLS, CDR2 YYNGEE. This CDR3 is 15 amino acids long. In nucleotides, the CDR3 is TGTGCCAGCAGCGTAGACCATTCGGGGGAAAACATTCAGTACTTC. Amino acid sequence: CASSVDHSGENIQYF.

The J gene is TRBJ2-5, the V gene TRBV7-2; D unresolved. The length of the CDR3 is 14 residues. Deletions cut 8 bases from V and 0 bases from J, with 13 bases between. Germline V gene data show CDR1 as SGHTA and CDR2 as FQGNSA. The CDR3 DNA reads as TGTGCCAGCCTACGGGCGGAGTACCAAGAGACCCAGTACTTC. Protein product: CASLRAEYQETQYF.

The rearrangement joins TRBV5-1 to TRBJ1-1; D is unresolved. Trimming removed 4 bases at V and 4 bases at J, with 11 bases between. Germline CDR1 SGHRS, CDR2 YFSETQ. CDR3 length: 13 residues. CDR3 coding DNA: TGCGCCAGCAGCCTATTTCCAGGCACTGAAGCTTTCTTT. Encoded protein: CASSLFPGTEAFF.

A remark on this clone: Other DNA sequences in the same sample also yield this CDR3. The chain is built from TRBV12-3 or TRBV12-4 and TRBJ1-5; D is unclear. V shed 3 bases and J shed 4 bases, with 7 bases lying between them. This CDR3 has 13 amino acids. The CDR3 region has the DNA TGTGCCAGCAGTTTGACGGAGAATCAGCCCCAGCATTTT. Translating it yields CASSLTENQPQHF.

The genes are TRBV3-1 (or the pseudogene TRBV3-2) and TRBJ2-5, with 13 positions matching TRBD2. Germline V lookup: CDR1 LGHDT, CDR2 YNNKEL (reference sequence). Trimming cost V 1 base and J 5 bases; bases outside gene matches: 1. The CDR3 sequence is 15 residues long. The CDR3 is CASSQGTSGGETQYF. The CDR3 DNA is TGTGCCAGCAGCCAAGGGACTAGCGGGGGTGAGACCCAGTACTTC.

The chain joins TRBV28 to TRBJ1-3; TRBD1 matches at 7 bases. CDR3 length: 16 residues. Trimming at V came to 2 bases and at J to 2 bases, leaving 6 bases not matched to a gene. Germline V CDR1 and CDR2: MDHEN, SYDVKM. CDR3 loop: CASSLLLGTAGNTIYF. The CDR3 DNA is TGTGCCAGCAGTTTACTGCTTGGGACAGCTGGAAACACCATATATTTT.

This clone was counted only a few times. The V call is TRBV11-2, the J call TRBJ1-2; weak D call: TRBD1 (6 bases). CDR1 and CDR2 from the germline V gene are SGHAT and FQNNGV. Trimming took off 3 bases at V and 4 bases at J, with 9 bases between the two ends. The CDR3 is 13 residues long. As DNA, the CDR3 is TGTGCCAGCAGCTTTACGGGGGCCTATGGCTACACCTTC. Translating gives CASSFTGAYGYTF.

The V and J genes are TRBV25-1 and TRBJ2-7; tentative D call: TRBD2 (6 bases). CDR1 is MGHDK and CDR2 is SYGVNS in the germline V gene. The CDR3 totals 14 residues. V was cut by 0 bases and J by 4 bases, with 10 bases left in between. In DNA form, the CDR3 reads TGTGCCAGCAGTGAATATGAGGCGGGATACGAGCAGTACTTC. Translated: CASSEYEAGYEQYF.

The genes are TRBV19 and TRBJ2-4; D gene ambiguous. This CDR3 is built from 11 residues. Germline CDR1 and CDR2: LNHDA and SQIVND (reference sequence). V gave up 3 bases and J gave up 9 bases, with 6 bases separating them. CDR3 sequence: CASSMGVIQYF. The DNA for the CDR3 is TGTGCCAGTAGTATGGGCGTCATTCAGTACTTC.

The chain employs TRBV9 and TRBJ1-2; 7 bases agree with TRBD1. The CDR3 has 15 residues. Germline CDR1 and CDR2: SGDLS and YYNGEE. V gave up 4 bases and J gave up 5 bases; unmatched junction bases: 11. The CDR3 sequence: CASSRDSAMLYGYTF. As DNA, the CDR3 is TGTGCCAGCAGCAGGGACAGCGCCATGTTGTATGGCTACACCTTC.

This rearrangement joins TRBV27 to TRBJ1-1; D not certain. Germline V gene data show CDR1 as MNHEY and CDR2 as SMNVEV (reference sequence). This CDR3 contains 14 residues. Trimming pared 2 bases from V and 3 bases from J, leaving 10 bases between. CDR3 protein: CASSLKGRDTEAFF. The CDR3 DNA reads TGTGCCAGCAGTTTAAAGGGTAGGGACACTGAAGCTTTCTTT.

The rearrangement links TRBV5-4 to TRBJ2-7, with 10 bases fitting TRBD2. The CDR3 has 14 amino acids. Germline CDR1 reads SGHNT; CDR2 reads YYREEE (reference sequence). V was clipped by 2 bases and J by 3 bases; unmatched bases: 2. The CDR3 protein is CASSLAGGNYEQYF. The CDR3 DNA reads as TGTGCCAGCAGCTTAGCGGGGGGGAACTACGAGCAGTACTTC.

This clone was picked up a small number of times. The chain couples TRBV19 to TRBJ1-1; D unresolved. The germline gives CDR1 LNHDA, CDR2 SQIVND (reference sequence). V lost 2 bases and J 6 bases, leaving 16 bases between the germline ends. The CDR3 is 15 residues long. CDR3 DNA: TGTGCCAGTAGTATAAGGCGGGCGGAGAAGGCTGAAGCTTTCTTT. It specifies CASSIRRAEKAEAFF.

This clone occurred once. V gene TRBV27 combines with J gene TRBJ1-5; 8 bases are shared with TRBD1. This CDR3 spans 13 amino acids. CDR1 and CDR2 (germline): MNHEY, SMNVEV (reference sequence). The V segment lost 3 bases and the J segment 6 bases; nucleotides outside the gene matches: 1. In DNA form, the CDR3 reads TGTGCCAGCAGTTTGCAGGGGGCTCAGCCCCAGCATTTT. Protein product: CASSLQGAQPQHF.